This T cell receptor beta chain was identified in a study of blood T cell repertoires in COVID-19. With 0 bases clipped from V and 5 bases from J, the junction kept 3 bases outside the gene matches. The germline V gene has CDR1 SGHVS and CDR2 FNYEAQ. This CDR3 region has 15 residues. The method was immunoSEQ multiplex PCR; TCRdb's version includes in-frame clones alone and lacks a portion of them. The table has over 150,000 clones, about 85% seen once. The receptor was derived from a man between 60 and 75 years old with COVID-19, enrolled during active disease. The sample consisted of peripheral blood. The chain links TRBV7-6 to TRBJ2-1, with TRBD1 matching over 8 bases. The CDR3 nucleotides are TGTGCCAGCAGCTTAGCGCAGGGGGCGCACAATGAGCAGTTCTTC. This sequence encodes CASSLAQGAHNEQFF.